Given below is one TCR beta chain in context. Antigen specificity is unknown. Method: immunoSEQ multiplex PCR; TCRdb's copy keeps in-frame clones and lacks some. This table holds about 60,000 clones, 80% to 85% found once. The data were taken from a study of T cell responses to AZD1222 COVID-19 vaccine. At the level of the study: The analysis combined second doses at about 4 or about 12 weeks. Whole-study results and caveats: Sampling that yielded the repertoires occurred only after the peak T cell response. Spike-specific TCR depth and breadth grew after two AZD1222 doses. Clonal diversity may have been underestimated, and the donors were mostly white British, with more females than males.

The CDR3 is 9 residues long. The rearrangement joins TRBV21-1 to TRBJ1-1. TRBV21-1 is flagged as a pseudogene. The TCR was taken from an adult in good health. The specimen was peripheral blood, collected on day 0 of AZD1222 vaccination. Here the CDR3 DNA reads TGTGCGTTCCTCACTGAAGCTTTCTTT. It translates to CAFLTEAFF.